Described below is a single T cell receptor (beta chain) sequence and its context. The V and J ends lost 0 bases and 10 bases respectively, with 21 bases between them. Germline V gene lookup returns CDR1 SGHAT and CDR2 FQNNGV. The CDR3 runs to 16 residues. Patients received nivolumab 3 mg/kg at weeks 1, 4, 7, 10, then fortnightly to week 26. This entry comes from a study of ipilimumab plus nivolumab after autologous stem cell transplantation. Study in general: A median of roughly 8 nivolumab and 4 to 6 ipilimumab doses were given. DLBCL patients had primary refractory or relapsed disease.

Clones were sequenced by immunoSEQ multiplex PCR, and TCRdb holds only the in-frame ones, with some missing. Of tens of thousands of clones in the sample, approximately 83% were seen once. The sequence was obtained from a male donor with diffuse large B-cell lymphoma. V gene TRBV11-2 combines with J gene TRBJ1-1, with D unclear. The sequenced sample was PBMCs, obtained in a trial of ipilimumab plus nivolumab as post-transplant consolidation. As DNA, the CDR3 is TGTGCCAGCAGCTTAGAGGGAGCAGCATCTCCAGGCACAGCTTTCTTT. Its protein is CASSLEGAASPGTAFF.